Presented here are 32 T cell receptor beta chains from one specimen sequenced in a study of response to subunit inactivated influenza vaccine. TCRdb re-called the RT-PCR reads with MiXCR, one entry per CDR3 protein. The sample holds around 790,000 distinct CDR3 sequences, less than 25% seen once. The sequenced sample was PBMCs from blood, obtained roughly 5 days after vaccination. These receptors were collected from a man aged 45-60 years who received an inactivated influenza vaccine.

This clonotype was counted only a few times. The V call is TRBV19, the J call TRBJ2-7; 16 positions match TRBD2. The ends lost 5 bases at V and 2 bases at J; junction bases unmatched: 6. CDR3 length: 17 amino acids. Germline values: CDR1 LNHDA, CDR2 SQIVND (reference sequence). This CDR3 reads CASSPGLAGGPTYEQYF. CDR3 in DNA: TGTGCCAGTAGTCCGGGACTAGCGGGAGGGCCGACCTACGAGCAGTACTTC.

V gene TRBV5-1 combines with J gene TRBJ1-1, with 7 nucleotides matching TRBD1. The CDR3 has 14 residues. The J segment lost 3 bases and the V segment lost 4 bases, leaving 6 bases of the junction unmatched. Germline V CDR1 and CDR2: SGHRS, YFSETQ. The DNA for the CDR3 is TGCGCCAGCAGCAGGGGACAGTTGGACACTGAAGCTTTCTTT. Its protein is CASSRGQLDTEAFF.

The chain recombines TRBV7-9 with TRBJ1-6; D is unclear. Trimming took 2 bases from V and 8 from J, leaving 10 bases between them. Looked up from germline, CDR1 is SEHNR and CDR2 is FQNEAQ (reference sequence). CDR3 length equals 14 residues. The CDR3 DNA is TGTGCCAGCAGCTTAACGGGGTTGTATTCACCCCTCCACTTT. This codes for CASSLTGLYSPLHF.

The chain combines TRBV7-9 with TRBJ1-4, with 10 bases matching TRBD1. The CDR3 contains 15 residues. V was pared by 6 bases and J by 6 bases, with 7 bases of the junction left unmatched. CDR1 is SEHNR and CDR2 is FQNEAQ in the germline V gene (reference sequence). The CDR3 is CASSSPDRGDEKLFF. In nucleotides, the CDR3 is TGTGCCAGCAGTTCTCCGGACAGGGGGGATGAAAAACTGTTTTTT.

This sequence joins TRBV6-2 or TRBV6-3 and TRBJ2-7; D uncertain. CDR3 size: 13 residues. V lost 10 bases and J lost 0, with 13 bases in between. The germline gives CDR1 MNHEY, CDR2 SVGEGT. This chain's CDR3 is CAITERSSYEQYF. For the CDR3, the DNA is TGTGCCATCACAGAAAGGAGCTCCTACGAGCAGTACTTC.

This chain connects TRBV15 to TRBJ2-2; unclear D gene. The CDR3 is 13 amino acids. Germline CDR1 reads LNHNV; CDR2 reads YYDKDF (reference sequence). Trimming left V 4 bases short and J 3 bases short, with 6 bases between. For the CDR3, the DNA is TGTGCCACCAGCAAAGGAGACACCGGGGAGCTGTTTTTT. It specifies CATSKGDTGELFF. The variable domain in full, with the rest retrieved from reference TRBV15 and TRBJ2-2, is DAMVIQNPRYQVTQFGKPVTLSCSQTLNHNVMYWYQQKSSQAPKLLFHYYDKDFNNEADTPDNFQSRRPNTSFCFLDIRSPGLGDTAMYLCATSKGDTGELFFGEGSRLTVL.

The chain recombines TRBV5-1 with TRBJ2-5, with TRBD2 matching 7 bases. With V trimmed by 4 bases and J by 5 bases, 5 bases remained unmatched. Germline lookup yields CDR1 SGHRS and CDR2 YFSETQ. The CDR3 sequence is 13 residues long. The CDR3 sequence is CASSIHGRETQYF. The CDR3 DNA is TGCGCCAGCAGCATCCACGGGAGGGAGACCCAGTACTTC.

The table lists this clonotype with a few counts. This chain connects TRBV29-1 to TRBJ2-5; perhaps TRBD2 as D (5 bases). CDR3 size: 14 residues. CDR1 is SQVTM and CDR2 is ANQGSEA in the germline V gene. V was cut by 3 bases and J by 4 bases, with 15 bases left in between. This CDR3 reads CSVEASGVRETQYF. In nucleotides, the CDR3 is TGCAGCGTTGAGGCCAGCGGAGTTCGAGAGACCCAGTACTTC.

This clonotype was recorded a few times. This sequence joins TRBV6-2 or TRBV6-3 and TRBJ1-5, with 9 bases aligning to TRBD1. The CDR3 consists of 14 residues. Germline V gene data show CDR1 as MNHEY and CDR2 as SVGEGT. V shed 5 bases, J shed 9 bases, and the junction held 8 bases outside the gene matches. The CDR3: CASSPWDREWPQHF. The CDR3 region has the DNA TGTGCCAGCAGTCCGTGGGACAGGGAGTGGCCCCAGCATTTT.

This clonotype has only a few counts. The rearrangement joins TRBV20-1 to TRBJ1-3, with D possibly TRBD1 on 6 matching bases. V gave up 4 bases and J gave up 0 bases, with 10 bases separating them. The CDR3 contains 14 residues. Germline CDR1 is DFQATT and CDR2 is SNEGSKA (reference sequence). The CDR3 sequence is CSATQGSSGNTIYF. CDR3 nucleotides: TGCAGTGCTACCCAGGGGTCCTCTGGAAACACCATATATTTT.

This clonotype was observed a few times. The chain links TRBV27 to TRBJ2-5; 7 bases fit TRBD2. The CDR3 runs 18 residues. Germline CDR1 and CDR2: MNHEY and SMNVEV (reference sequence). The junction had 12 bases not matched to a gene; V was cut back by 2 bases and J by 0 bases. The CDR3 region is CASSLRGGSAGYQETQYF. The CDR3 DNA sequence: TGTGCCAGCAGTTTACGGGGCGGGTCAGCGGGGTACCAAGAGACCCAGTACTTC.

This clonotype occurred a few times. The chain links TRBV9 to TRBJ2-5, with D hard to call. The CDR3 consists of 14 residues. The germline V and J ends were trimmed by 1 base and 2 bases, with 9 bases remaining between them. The V gene's germline CDR1 is SGDLS and CDR2 YYNGEE. The CDR3, as DNA: TGTGCCAGCAGCGTACCGACGGAACAAGAGACCCAGTACTTC. Translating it yields CASSVPTEQETQYF.

The sample holds a few counts of this clonotype. The chain links TRBV7-2 to TRBJ2-5; D perhaps matches TRBD2 (5 bases). This CDR3 contains 14 residues. The germline gives CDR1 SGHTA, CDR2 FQGNSA. V was trimmed by 1 base and J by 4 bases, leaving 10 bases between them. CDR3 in amino acids: CASSLVEAGETQYF. DNA of the CDR3: TGTGCCAGCAGCTTAGTGGAGGCGGGAGAGACCCAGTACTTC.

This clonotype was detected ten times or more. The chain employs TRBV29-1 and TRBJ2-5, with 10 bases fitting TRBD2. Trimming cost V 4 bases and J 5 bases; bases outside gene matches: 7. Per germline, CDR1 SQVTM and CDR2 ANQGSEA. This CDR3 is 14 amino acids long. CDR3 sequence reads: CSVVSLAGVETQYF. The CDR3, as DNA: TGCAGCGTTGTGTCCCTAGCGGGGGTGGAGACCCAGTACTTC.

V and J are TRBV5-1 and TRBJ2-5; D unclear. The CDR3 has 20 residues. The germline gives CDR1 SGHRS, CDR2 YFSETQ. Trimming shortened V by 2 bases and J by 5 bases, and 31 bases separated the two germline ends. The chain's CDR3 is CASSFPTPYTMARGGETQYF. Written as DNA, the CDR3 is TGCGCCAGCAGCTTTCCCACCCCTTACACGATGGCAAGAGGTGGGGAGACCCAGTACTTC.

Here the CDR3 DNA reads TGTGCCAGCAGTGAGGAGGGCGTCTCCTACAATGAGCAGTTCTTC. The encoded protein is CASSEEGVSYNEQFF. V and J are TRBV2 and TRBJ2-1, with D maybe TRBD2 (6 bases). Germline V gene data show CDR1 as SNHLY and CDR2 as FYNNEI. V was clipped by 3 bases and J by 0 bases, with 9 bases between them. This CDR3 region has 15 residues.

V usage is TRBV20-1 and J usage is TRBJ2-7; 8 bases map to TRBD1. The CDR3 is 15 residues long. Germline assignment: CDR1 DFQATT and CDR2 SNEGSKA (reference sequence). V shed 3 bases and J 6 bases; nucleotides not matched to a gene: 13. The DNA of the CDR3 is TGCAGTGCTAGCGACCTAGGGACAGGATTGGGCGAGCAGTACTTC. Translation gives CSASDLGTGLGEQYF.

Turning to this clonotype: This CDR3 fails to terminate in the conserved phenylalanine or tryptophan, so it likely reflects a read error. The CDR3, as DNA: TGCAGTGCAACTCACGGGACAGGACAAGAGACCCAGTACCTC. Translation: CSATHGTGQETQYL. The rearrangement links TRBV20-1 to TRBJ2-5; TRBD1 matches at 8 bases. Germline CDR1 is DFQATT and CDR2 is SNEGSKA (reference sequence). CDR3 size: 14 residues. With V trimmed by 6 bases and J by 2 bases, 8 bases remained unmatched.

The table lists this clonotype with a few counts. This chain uses TRBV5-8 with TRBJ2-7; D might be TRBD1 (5 bases). With 2 bases removed from V and 6 bases from J, the gap between germline ends came to 21 bases. This CDR3 region has 16 residues. Germline assignment: CDR1 SGHTS and CDR2 YDEGEE. The CDR3 nucleotides read TGTGCCAGCAGCTTCCTTTTTCGAGGCAGGGTCGTCGAGCAGTACTTC. Its protein is CASSFLFRGRVVEQYF.

This clonotype was picked up many times. The chain links TRBV20-1 to TRBJ1-5; TRBD1 agrees at 10 bases. CDR1 and CDR2 from the germline V gene are DFQATT and SNEGSKA (reference sequence). J gave up 2 bases and V 7 bases, and 8 bases lay outside the gene matches. This CDR3 has 15 residues. The CDR3 sequence: CSVQDRGPGNQPQHF. In DNA form, the CDR3 reads TGCAGTGTCCAAGACAGGGGGCCTGGCAATCAGCCCCAGCATTTT.

The chain carries TRBV5-1 and TRBJ2-1; TRBD2 is a possible D gene (6 bases). The CDR3 extends over 13 amino acids. Germline V lookup: CDR1 SGHRS, CDR2 YFSETQ. The V and J ends lost 5 bases and 5 bases respectively, with 11 bases between them. CDR3 amino acids: CASRGTENNEQFF. The CDR3 DNA sequence: TGCGCCAGCAGGGGGACTGAAAACAATGAGCAGTTCTTC.

This clonotype was seen repeatedly, ten times or more. In DNA form, the CDR3 reads TGCAGTGCTAGAGATGGTTTTGGGGGGCAGAGCACTGAAGCTTTCTTT. This sequence encodes CSARDGFGGQSTEAFF. The chain has TRBV20-1 and TRBJ1-1, with D possibly being TRBD1 (6 bases). The V gene lost 0 bases and the J gene lost 4 bases, with 18 bases spanning the gap. The germline CDR1 and CDR2 sequences are DFQATT and SNEGSKA (reference sequence). This CDR3 has 16 amino acids.

The chain links TRBV20-1 to TRBJ1-6; TRBD1 might be the D (5 bases). Germline CDR1 is DFQATT and CDR2 is SNEGSKA (reference sequence). The CDR3 has 16 amino acids. V lost 3 bases, J lost 4 bases, and 16 bases lay in between. The CDR3 nucleotides are TGCAGTGCTAGTTCTTCTAAGGGGTCTTATAATTCACCCCTCCACTTT. This sequence encodes CSASSSKGSYNSPLHF.

V usage is TRBV27 and J usage is TRBJ2-7; D tentatively fits TRBD1 or TRBD2 (5 bases each). CDR3 length equals 16 residues. Per the germline V gene, CDR1 is MNHEY and CDR2 is SMNVEV (reference sequence). V was shortened by 4 bases and J by 1 base, with 17 bases between the two germline ends. The CDR3 sequence: CASSSRPGGGSYEQYF. The CDR3 DNA reads TGTGCCAGCAGTTCGAGGCCGGGTGGGGGTTCCTACGAGCAGTACTTC.

The chain joins TRBV20-1 to TRBJ2-1, with 7 nucleotides matching TRBD2. V gave up 3 bases and J gave up 5 bases; unmatched junction bases: 4. The V gene's germline CDR1 is DFQATT and CDR2 SNEGSKA (reference sequence). The CDR3 consists of 13 residues. The chain's CDR3 is CSASRGDDNEQFF. CDR3 coding DNA: TGCAGTGCTAGTCGGGGGGATGACAATGAGCAGTTCTTC.

This clonotype occurred a few times. The V and J genes are TRBV5-1 and TRBJ2-6; D is unresolved. The length of the CDR3 is 14 residues. V was trimmed by 5 bases and J by 2 bases, leaving 8 bases between them. Germline V gene data show CDR1 as SGHRS and CDR2 as YFSETQ. The CDR3 is CASSNTAGANVLTF. For the CDR3, the DNA is TGCGCCAGCAGTAACACAGCTGGGGCCAACGTCCTGACTTTC.

Notes on this clonotype: One junction end does not reproduce the germline sequence, and a read error may be involved. CDR3 sequence (DNA): TGCGCCAGCAACTTGCCGCCGAACAATGAGCAGTTCTTC. This codes for CASNLPPNNEQFF. The chain links TRBV5-1 to TRBJ2-1; D is unclear. The CDR3 sequence is 13 residues long. CDR1 is SGHRS and CDR2 is YFSETQ in the germline V gene.

This clonotype was counted only a few times. The genes are TRBV20-1 and TRBJ1-4; the D is unclear. Trimming removed 1 base from V and 4 bases from J, with 7 bases in between. The CDR3 loop spans 13 amino acids. Germline CDR1 reads DFQATT; CDR2 reads SNEGSKA (reference sequence). Written as DNA, the CDR3 is TGCAGTGCTAGAGTAGAGCTTAATGAAAAACTGTTTTTT. It translates to CSARVELNEKLFF.

This chain joins TRBV20-1 and TRBJ2-1; D possibly corresponds to TRBD1 (6 bases). The CDR3 extends over 12 amino acids. Germline CDR1 is DFQATT and CDR2 is SNEGSKA (reference sequence). V lost 4 bases and J lost 5, with 9 bases in between. The CDR3 region has the DNA TGCAGTGCTAAGACAGGAAACAATGAGCAGTTCTTC. It translates to CSAKTGNNEQFF.

This chain joins TRBV11-2 and TRBJ2-7; D may be TRBD2 (5 bases). Trimming cost V 1 base and J 5 bases, with 24 bases left between them. Germline-derived CDR1 and CDR2 are SGHAT and FQNNGV. The CDR3 spans 18 residues. The CDR3 sequence is CASSLVRASPSEIHEQYF. As DNA, the CDR3 is TGTGCCAGCAGCTTAGTTAGGGCTAGCCCTTCAGAGATACACGAGCAGTACTTC.

The chain couples TRBV7-2 to TRBJ2-2; D remains unclear. CDR3 length: 16 amino acids. CDR1 and CDR2 (germline): SGHTA, FQGNSA. Trimming pared 2 bases from V and 0 bases from J, leaving 10 bases between. The CDR3 loop reads CASSLTQSANTGELFF. CDR3 sequence (DNA): TGTGCCAGCAGCTTAACCCAGTCTGCGAACACCGGGGAGCTGTTTTTT.

The chain uses TRBV12-3 or TRBV12-4 and TRBJ2-3; 10 positions match TRBD2. The length of the CDR3 is 18 residues. With 1 base clipped from V and 0 bases from J, the junction kept 7 bases outside the gene matches. In DNA, the CDR3 is TGTGCCAGCAGTTTAGTGACCACTAGCGGGAAAAGCACAGATACGCAGTATTTT. Protein product: CASSLVTTSGKSTDTQYF.